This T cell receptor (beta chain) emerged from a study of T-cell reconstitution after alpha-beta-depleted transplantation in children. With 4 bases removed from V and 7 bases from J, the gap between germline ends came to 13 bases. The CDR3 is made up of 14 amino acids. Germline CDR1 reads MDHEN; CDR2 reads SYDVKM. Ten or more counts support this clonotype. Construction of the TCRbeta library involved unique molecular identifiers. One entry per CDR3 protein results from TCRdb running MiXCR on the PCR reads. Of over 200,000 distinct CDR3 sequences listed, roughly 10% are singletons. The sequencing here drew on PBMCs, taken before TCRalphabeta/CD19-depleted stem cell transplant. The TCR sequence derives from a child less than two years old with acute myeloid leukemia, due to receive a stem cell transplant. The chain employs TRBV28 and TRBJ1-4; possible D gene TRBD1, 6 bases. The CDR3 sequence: CASSSPGAGEKLFF. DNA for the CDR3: TGTGCCAGCAGTTCCCCGGGGGCAGGTGAAAAACTGTTTTTT.